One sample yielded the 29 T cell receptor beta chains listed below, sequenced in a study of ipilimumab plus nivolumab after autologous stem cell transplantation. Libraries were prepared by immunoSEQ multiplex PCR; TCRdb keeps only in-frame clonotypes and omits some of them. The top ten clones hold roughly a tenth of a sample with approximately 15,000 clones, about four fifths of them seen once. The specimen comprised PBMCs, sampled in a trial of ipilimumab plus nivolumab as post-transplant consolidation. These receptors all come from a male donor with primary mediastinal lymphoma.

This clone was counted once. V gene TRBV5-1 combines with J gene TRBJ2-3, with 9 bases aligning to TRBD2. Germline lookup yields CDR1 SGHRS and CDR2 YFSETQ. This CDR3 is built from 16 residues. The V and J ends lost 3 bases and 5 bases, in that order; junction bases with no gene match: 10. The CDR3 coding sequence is TGCGCCAGCAGCTCCACTGGCGGGGGGGCTCAAGATACGCAGTATTTT. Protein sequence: CASSSTGGGAQDTQYF.

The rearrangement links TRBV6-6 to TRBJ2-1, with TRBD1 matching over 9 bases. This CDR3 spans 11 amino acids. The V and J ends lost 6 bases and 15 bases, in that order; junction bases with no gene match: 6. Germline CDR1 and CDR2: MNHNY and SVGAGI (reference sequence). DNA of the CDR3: TGTGCCAGCAGCACCGGGACAGGGCCGTTCTTC. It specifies CASSTGTGPFF.

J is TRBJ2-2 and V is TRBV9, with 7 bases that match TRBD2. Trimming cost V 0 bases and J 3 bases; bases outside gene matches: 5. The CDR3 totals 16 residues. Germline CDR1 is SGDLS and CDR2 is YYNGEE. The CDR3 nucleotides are TGTGCCAGCAGCGTAGGCGGGGGAGGGCACACCGGGGAGCTGTTTTTT. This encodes CASSVGGGGHTGELFF.

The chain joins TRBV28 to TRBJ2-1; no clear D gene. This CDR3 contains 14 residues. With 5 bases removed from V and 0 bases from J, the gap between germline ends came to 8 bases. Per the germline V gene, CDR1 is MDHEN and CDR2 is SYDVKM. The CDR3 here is CASSPPGSYNEQFF. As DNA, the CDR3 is TGTGCCAGCAGTCCGCCTGGCTCCTACAATGAGCAGTTCTTC.

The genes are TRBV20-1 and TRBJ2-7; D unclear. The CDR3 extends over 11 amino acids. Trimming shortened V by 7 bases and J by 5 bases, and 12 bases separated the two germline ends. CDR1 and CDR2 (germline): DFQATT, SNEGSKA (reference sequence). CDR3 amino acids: CSEERRHEQYF. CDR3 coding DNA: TGCAGTGAAGAGCGCCGCCACGAGCAGTACTTC.

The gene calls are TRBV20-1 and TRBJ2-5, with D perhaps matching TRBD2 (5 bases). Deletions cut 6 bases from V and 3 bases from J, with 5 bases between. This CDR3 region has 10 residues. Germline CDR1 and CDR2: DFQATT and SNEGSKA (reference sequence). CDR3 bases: TGCAGTGCCGGGAAAGAGACCCAGTACTTC. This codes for CSAGKETQYF.

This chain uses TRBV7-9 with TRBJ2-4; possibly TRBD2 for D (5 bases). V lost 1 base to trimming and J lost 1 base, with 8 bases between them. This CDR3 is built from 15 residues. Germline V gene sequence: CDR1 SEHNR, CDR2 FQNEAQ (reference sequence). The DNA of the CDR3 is TGTGCCAGCAGCTTAGGGCTAGCTGCCAAAAACATTCAGTACTTC. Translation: CASSLGLAAKNIQYF.

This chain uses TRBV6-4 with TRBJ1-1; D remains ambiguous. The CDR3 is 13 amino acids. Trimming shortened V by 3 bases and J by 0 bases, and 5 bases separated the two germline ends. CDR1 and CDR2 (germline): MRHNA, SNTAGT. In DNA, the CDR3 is TGTGCCAGCAGTGAACACTTGAACACTGAAGCTTTCTTT. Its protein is CASSEHLNTEAFF.

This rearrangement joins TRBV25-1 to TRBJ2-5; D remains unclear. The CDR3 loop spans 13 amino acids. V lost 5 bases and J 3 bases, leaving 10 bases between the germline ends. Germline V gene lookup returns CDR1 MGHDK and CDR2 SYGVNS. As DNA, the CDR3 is TGTGCCAGCAGTTGGAAAGTCAAAGAGACCCAGTACTTC. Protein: CASSWKVKETQYF.

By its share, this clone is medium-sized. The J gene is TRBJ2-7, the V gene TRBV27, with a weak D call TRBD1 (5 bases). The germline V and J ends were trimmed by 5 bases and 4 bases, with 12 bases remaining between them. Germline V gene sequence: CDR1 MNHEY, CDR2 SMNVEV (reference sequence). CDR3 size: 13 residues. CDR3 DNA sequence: TGTGCCAGCAGTCCAGGGTCGTGGTACGAGCAGTACTTC. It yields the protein CASSPGSWYEQYF.

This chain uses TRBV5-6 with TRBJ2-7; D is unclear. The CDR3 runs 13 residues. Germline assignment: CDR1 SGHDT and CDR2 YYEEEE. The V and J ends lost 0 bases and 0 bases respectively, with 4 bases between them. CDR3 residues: CASSLVVSYEQYF. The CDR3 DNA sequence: TGTGCCAGCAGCTTGGTGGTCTCCTACGAGCAGTACTTC.

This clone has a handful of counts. CDR3 nucleotide sequence: TGCGCCAGCAGCGGGGCGGGCACAACCTACGAGCAGTACTTC. Residues: CASSGAGTTYEQYF. This sequence joins TRBV5-1 and TRBJ2-7, with D possibly called TRBD1 or TRBD2 (5 bases each). The V end was cut by 4 bases, the J end by 2 bases, with 13 bases between. This CDR3 contains 14 residues. CDR1 is SGHRS and CDR2 is YFSETQ in the germline V gene.

This CDR3 reads CATSRRPKGNTETQYF. The DNA for the CDR3 is TGTGCCACCAGCAGAAGGCCCAAGGGAAACACAGAGACCCAGTACTTC. The V and J genes are TRBV15 and TRBJ2-5; D unclear. Germline loops: CDR1 LNHNV, CDR2 YYDKDF (reference sequence). Trimming left V 2 bases short and J 4 bases short, with 17 bases between. The CDR3 is 16 residues long.

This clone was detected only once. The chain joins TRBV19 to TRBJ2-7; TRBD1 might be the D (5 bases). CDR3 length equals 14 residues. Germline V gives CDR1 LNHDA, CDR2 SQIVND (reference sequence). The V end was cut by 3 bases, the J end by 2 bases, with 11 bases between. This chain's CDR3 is CASSIWQGTYEQYF. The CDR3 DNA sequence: TGTGCCAGTAGTATTTGGCAGGGAACCTACGAGCAGTACTTC.

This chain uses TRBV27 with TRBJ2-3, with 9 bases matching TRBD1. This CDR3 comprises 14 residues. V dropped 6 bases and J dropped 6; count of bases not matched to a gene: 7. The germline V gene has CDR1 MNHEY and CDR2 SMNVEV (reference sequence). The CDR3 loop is CASSPGQGWDTQYF. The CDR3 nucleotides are TGTGCCAGCAGCCCGGGACAGGGATGGGATACGCAGTATTTT.

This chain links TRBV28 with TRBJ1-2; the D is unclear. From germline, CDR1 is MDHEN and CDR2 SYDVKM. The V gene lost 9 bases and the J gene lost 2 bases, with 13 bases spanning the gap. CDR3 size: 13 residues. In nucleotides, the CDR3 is TGTGCCAGTGAGGATGGGCAGAACTATGGCTACACCTTC. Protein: CASEDGQNYGYTF.

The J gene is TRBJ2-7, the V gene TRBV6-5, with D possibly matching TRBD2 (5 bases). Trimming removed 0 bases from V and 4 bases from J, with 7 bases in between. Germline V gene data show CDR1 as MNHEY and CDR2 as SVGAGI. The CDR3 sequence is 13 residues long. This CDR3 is CASSYSRAYEQYF. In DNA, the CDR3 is TGTGCCAGCAGTTACTCGAGGGCGTACGAGCAGTACTTC.

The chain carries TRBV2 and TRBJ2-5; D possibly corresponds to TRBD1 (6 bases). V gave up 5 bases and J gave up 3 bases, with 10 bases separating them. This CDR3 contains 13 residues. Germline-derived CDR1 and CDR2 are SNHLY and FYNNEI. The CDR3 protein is CASSTNREETQYF. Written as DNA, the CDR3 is TGTGCCAGCAGTACAAACAGGGAAGAGACCCAGTACTTC.

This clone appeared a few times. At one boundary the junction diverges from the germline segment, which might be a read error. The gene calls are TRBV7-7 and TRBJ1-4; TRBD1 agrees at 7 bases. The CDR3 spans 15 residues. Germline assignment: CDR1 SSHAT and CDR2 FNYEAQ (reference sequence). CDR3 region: CASSPGDRLNEKLFF. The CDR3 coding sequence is TGTGCTAGCAGCCCCGGGGACAGATTGAATGAAAAACTGTTTTTT.

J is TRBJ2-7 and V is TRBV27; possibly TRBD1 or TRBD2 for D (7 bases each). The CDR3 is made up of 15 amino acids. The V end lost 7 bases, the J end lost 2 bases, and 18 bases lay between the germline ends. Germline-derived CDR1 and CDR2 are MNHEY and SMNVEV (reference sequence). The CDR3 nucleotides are TGTGCCAGCATCCCCAGGGGGGGGGCCCCCTACGAGCAGTACTTC. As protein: CASIPRGGAPYEQYF.

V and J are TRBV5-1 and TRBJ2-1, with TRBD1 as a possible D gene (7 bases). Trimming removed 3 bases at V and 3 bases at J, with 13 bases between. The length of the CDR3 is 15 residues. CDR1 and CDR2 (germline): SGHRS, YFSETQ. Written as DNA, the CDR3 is TGCGCCAGCAGCTCGGCGGGACAGAGCTACAATGAGCAGTTCTTC. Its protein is CASSSAGQSYNEQFF.

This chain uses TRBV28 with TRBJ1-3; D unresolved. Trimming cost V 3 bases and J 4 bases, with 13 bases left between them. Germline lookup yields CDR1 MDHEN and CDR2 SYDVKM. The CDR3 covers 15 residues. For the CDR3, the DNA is TGTGCCAGCAGTTTGATGCGGGTTTCGGGAAACACCATATATTTT. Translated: CASSLMRVSGNTIYF.

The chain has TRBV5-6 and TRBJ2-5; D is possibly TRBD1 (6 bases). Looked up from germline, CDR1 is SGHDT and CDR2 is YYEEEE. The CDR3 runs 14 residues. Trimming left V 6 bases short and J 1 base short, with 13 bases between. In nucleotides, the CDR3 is TGTGCCAGCACGGAACAGGGTGGCCAAGAGACCCAGTACTTC. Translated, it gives CASTEQGGQETQYF.

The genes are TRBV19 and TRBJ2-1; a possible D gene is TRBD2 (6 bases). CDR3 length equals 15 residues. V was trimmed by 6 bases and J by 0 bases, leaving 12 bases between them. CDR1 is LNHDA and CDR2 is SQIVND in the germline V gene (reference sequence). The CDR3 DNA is TGTGCCAGTAGGGGGGGTTCCAGCTCCTACAATGAGCAGTTCTTC. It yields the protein CASRGGSSSYNEQFF.

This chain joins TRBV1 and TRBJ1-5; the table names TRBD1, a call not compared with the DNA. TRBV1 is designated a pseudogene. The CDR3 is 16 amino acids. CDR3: CTSSQEDRDSNQPQHF. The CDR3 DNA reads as TGCACCAGCAGCCAAGAGGACAGGGATAGCAATCAGCCCCAGCATTTT.

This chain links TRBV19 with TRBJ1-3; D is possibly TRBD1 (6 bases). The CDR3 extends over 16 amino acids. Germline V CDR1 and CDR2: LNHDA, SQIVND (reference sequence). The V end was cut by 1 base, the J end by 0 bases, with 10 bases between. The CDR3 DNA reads TGTGCCAGTAGTATAGGACAGGCCATCTCTGGAAACACCATATATTTT. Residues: CASSIGQAISGNTIYF.

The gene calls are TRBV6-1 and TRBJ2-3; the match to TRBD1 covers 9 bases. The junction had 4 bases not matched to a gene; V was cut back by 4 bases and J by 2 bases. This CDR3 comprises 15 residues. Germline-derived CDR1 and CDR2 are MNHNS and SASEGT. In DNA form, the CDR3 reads TGTGCCAGCAGTGTCGGGACAGGGATCACAGATACGCAGTATTTT. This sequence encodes CASSVGTGITDTQYF.

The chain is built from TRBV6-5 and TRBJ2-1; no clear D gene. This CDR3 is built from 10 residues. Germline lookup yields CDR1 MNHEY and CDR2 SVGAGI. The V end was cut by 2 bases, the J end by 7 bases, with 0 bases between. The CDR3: CASSYNEQFF. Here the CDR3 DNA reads TGTGCCAGCAGTTACAATGAGCAGTTCTTC.

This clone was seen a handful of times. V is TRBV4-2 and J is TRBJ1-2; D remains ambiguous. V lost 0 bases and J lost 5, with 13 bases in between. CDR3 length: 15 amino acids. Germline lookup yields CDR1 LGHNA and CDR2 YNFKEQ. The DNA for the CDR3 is TGTGCCAGCAGCCAAGATACAACAGTGGATTATGGCTACACCTTC. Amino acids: CASSQDTTVDYGYTF.